This T cell receptor (beta chain) was recovered during a study of T cells in women clearing cervical HPV infection. Study-wide context: For cases, blood was sampled a median around 150 days after lesion detection, interquartile range roughly 90 to 230 days.

The CDR3 length is 13 residues. Germline values: CDR1 SGHAT, CDR2 FQNNGV. The ends were cut back, 4 bases at V and 6 bases at J, with 11 bases in the middle. The table came from immunoSEQ multiplex PCR; TCRdb's copy has only in-frame clones and leaves some out. In all, the sample yields 45,000 to 50,000 clones. As for this clone: The read ends 3 residues shy of where the CDR3 ends; the end is completed using the germline J gene.

The receptor's source is a woman between 18 and 75 years old with a cervical HPV16 infection that either progressed to CIN3+ or cleared (not recorded which). The specimen sequenced was blood buffy coat. The chain uses TRBV11-2 and TRBJ2-3; D unclear. The sequenced part of the CDR3 DNA is TGTGCCAGCAGCTCCCCTTGGGCTGATACG. Translation: CASSSPWADT. The whole CDR3 reads CASSSPWADTQYF.